This is a list of T cell receptor beta chains from one sample in a study of blood T cell repertoires in COVID-19. The protocol was immunoSEQ multiplex PCR, while the TCRdb copy is restricted to in-frame clones and leaves out a portion. This sample yields about 70,000 clones, of which under 90% are seen a single time; approximately 18% belongs to the top ten. The sample taken for sequencing was peripheral blood. The source is a man aged 65 to 85 who had recovered from COVID-19. Each CDR3 is given with its conserved first and last residue.

v_gene	j_gene	CDR3aa
TRBV2	TRBJ2-2	CASQYIQGTGELFF
TRBV28	TRBJ2-1	CASRTQGNNEQFF
TRBV11-3	TRBJ2-3	CASSKRSGGGTDTQYF
TRBV7-2	TRBJ1-3	CASTLDGNSGNTIYF
TRBV28	TRBJ2-5	CASSPSLAGVQETQYF
TRBV5-1	TRBJ2-2	CASSLGPSSPGELFF
TRBV5-4	TRBJ1-2	CASSSPAYDRLANYGYTF
TRBV7-2	TRBJ2-2	CASSLGGTGDELFF
TRBV19	TRBJ1-5	CASSIQSNQPQHF
TRBV5-1	TRBJ2-3	CASSLASASDTQYF
TRBV5-6	TRBJ2-2	CASSTLRQVTGELFF
TRBV15	TRBJ1-6	CATSRRTGPNSPLHF
TRBV5-8	TRBJ1-1	CASKRRGHTEAFF
TRBV27	TRBJ1-6	CASSLSQANNSPLHF
TRBV27	TRBJ2-2	CASSLFSQREGGELFF
TRBV7-2	TRBJ1-6	CASSFKAASSYNSPLHF
TRBV3-1/TRBV3-2	TRBJ2-5	CASSQGLAGQETQYF
TRBV9	TRBJ1-4	CASSVGRVDEKLFF
TRBV19	TRBJ1-4	CASSFRQASSNEKLFF
TRBV5-1	TRBJ1-2	CASSLDGTGGVASGYTF
TRBV24-1	TRBJ2-2	CATRQGSTGELFF
TRBV5-5	TRBJ1-4	CASSLARSATTNEKLFF
TRBV3-1/TRBV3-2	TRBJ2-5	CASSQDLAAETQYF
TRBV28	TRBJ1-6	CASSLSWRGANKNSPLHF
TRBV6-5	TRBJ2-5	CATGGRALLQETQYF
TRBV28	TRBJ1-4	CASSSGTGEMWEKLFF
TRBV7-9	TRBJ2-4	CASSLGWRHLAKNIQYF
TRBV19	TRBJ2-7	CASSQTGDSYEQYF
TRBV5-4	TRBJ1-1	CASSLPRTGGYTEAFF
TRBV27	TRBJ1-2	CASMQQPGQGAYGYTF
TRBV3-1/TRBV3-2	TRBJ2-7	CASSQRSGVSYEQYF
TRBV30	TRBJ1-2	CAWRGTGYGYTF
TRBV2	TRBJ2-3	CASRGLAGELSTDTQYF
TRBV6-6	TRBJ1-4	CASSYMRRTNEKLFF
TRBV12-3/TRBV12-4	TRBJ1-1	CASSWRQHVEAFF
TRBV5-5	TRBJ2-2	CASGNPAQNTGELFF
TRBV12-3/TRBV12-4	TRBJ2-5	CASSRTGYETQYF
TRBV7-6	TRBJ2-2	CASSLREGQTGELFF
TRBV27	TRBJ1-2	CASSLGAGQFNSPYGYTF
TRBV5-1	TRBJ1-4	CASSPGPDRPRKLFF
TRBV6-6	TRBJ1-1	CASSYRQLDTEAFF
TRBV29-1	TRBJ2-7	CSVEDNSLGYEQYF
TRBV7-9	TRBJ2-1	CASSPLGHIGFNSNEQFF
TRBV7-2	TRBJ1-3	CASSMRTGSGNTIYF
TRBV7-2	TRBJ1-1	CASSLTGAATEAFF